The 13 T cell receptor beta chains below all came from one sample that was sequenced in a study of vaccination and CD4 T cells after COVID-19. The treatment denotes: approximately nine-day PBMC culture with coronavirus spike peptide pools or control peptides (ViraFEST assay). Their antigens remain unidentified. Sequencing of the DNA from cultured CD4+ T cells was carried out with the Oncomine TCR Beta short-read assay. One entry per CDR3 protein, called by TCRdb with MiXCR from the PCR reads. This table holds 15,000 to 20,000 distinct CDR3 sequences, approximately 70% found once. The sample taken for sequencing was CD4+ T cells from blood, cultured in vitro. All receptors derive from a human donor who had recovered from COVID-19.

The genes are TRBV7-3 and TRBJ2-2; 9 bases are a match to TRBD1. V shed 4 bases and J 7 bases; nucleotides not matched to a gene: 4. This CDR3 is built from 14 residues. From germline, CDR1 is SGHTA and CDR2 FQGTGA. CDR3 DNA sequence: TGTGCCAGCAGCTCGACAGGGGGTATCGGGGAGCTGTTTTTT. It is translated as CASSSTGGIGELFF.

This clonotype was seen more than once but under ten times. This chain connects TRBV29-1 to TRBJ1-2; possibly TRBD1 for D (6 bases). This CDR3 has 14 residues. In germline, CDR1 is SQVTM, CDR2 ANQGSEA. V was trimmed by 6 bases and J by 0 bases, leaving 14 bases between them. This CDR3 reads CSVTGSSANYGYTF. The CDR3 bases are TGCAGCGTAACAGGGTCCTCTGCTAACTATGGCTACACCTTC.

The J gene is TRBJ2-7, the V gene TRBV6-1, with 14 bases lining up with TRBD2. The CDR3 covers 16 residues. The germline V gene encodes CDR1 MNHNS and CDR2 SASEGT. Trimming took 5 bases from V and 5 from J; bases not matched to a gene: 8. The CDR3 DNA reads as TGTGCCAGCAGTACCGTGGGACTAGCGGGAGAACACGAGCAGTACTTC. It encodes CASSTVGLAGEHEQYF.

This sequence joins TRBV20-1 and TRBJ1-4; 8 nucleotides align to TRBD1. Unmatched junction bases numbered 4, after V lost 7 bases and J lost 6 bases. CDR3 size: 12 residues. CDR1 is DFQATT, CDR2 SNEGSKA, per germline (reference sequence). The CDR3 DNA follows: TGCAGTGTGGACAGGGAAGATGAAAAACTGTTTTTT. As protein: CSVDREDEKLFF.

This clonotype was recorded only once. The V gene is TRBV11-2, the J gene TRBJ1-6; D not certain. This CDR3 spans 17 amino acids. V lost 0 bases, J lost 7 bases, and 16 bases lay in between. Per germline, CDR1 SGHAT and CDR2 FQNNGV. CDR3 sequence: CASSLDHRRSTNSPLHF. The CDR3 DNA follows: TGTGCCAGCAGCTTAGATCATCGGCGTTCAACGAATTCACCCCTCCACTTT.

This chain joins TRBV14 and TRBJ1-2; 8 bases align to TRBD1. The CDR3 length is 13 residues. Looked up from germline, CDR1 is SGHDN and CDR2 is FVKESK. V lost 8 bases, J lost 4 bases, and 6 bases stayed unmatched. The CDR3 loop is CASGLGTGYGYTF. The CDR3 bases are TGTGCCAGCGGACTAGGGACAGGCTATGGCTACACCTTC.

This clonotype was observed a few times. This chain links TRBV7-2 with TRBJ2-1, with D unresolved. Germline-derived CDR1 and CDR2 are SGHTA and FQGNSA. Trimming left V 7 bases short and J 5 bases short, with 12 bases between. The CDR3 runs to 13 residues. The CDR3 DNA is TGTGCCAGCACCCTGACATTACACAATGAGCAGTTCTTC. This codes for CASTLTLHNEQFF.

The chain couples TRBV19 to TRBJ1-3, with D unresolved. Trimming removed 7 bases from V and 0 bases from J, with 4 bases in between. Looked up from germline, CDR1 is LNHDA and CDR2 is SQIVND (reference sequence). The CDR3 covers 12 residues. The CDR3 region has the DNA TGTGCCAGTAAGAGCTCTGGAAACACCATATATTTT. This encodes CASKSSGNTIYF.

The rearrangement uses TRBV7-2 and TRBJ2-1; 11 nucleotides match TRBD2. V dropped 5 bases and J dropped 7; count of bases not matched to a gene: 10. The CDR3 contains 16 residues. Per germline, CDR1 SGHTA and CDR2 FQGNSA. The CDR3 DNA is TGTGCCAGCAGCCTACAGACTAGCGGGATGAGGAATGAGCAGTTCTTC. Its protein product is CASSLQTSGMRNEQFF.

The chain combines TRBV25-1 with TRBJ1-5; D not resolved. Trimming took 4 bases from V and 4 from J, leaving 8 bases between them. The germline CDR1 and CDR2 sequences are MGHDK and SYGVNS. The CDR3 runs to 13 residues. The CDR3 region is CASSAPGNQPQHF. CDR3 DNA sequence: TGTGCCAGCAGTGCCCCAGGTAATCAGCCCCAGCATTTT.

The chain combines TRBV7-2 with TRBJ1-1; D remains ambiguous. V dropped 0 bases and J dropped 10 bases, with 18 bases sitting between them. The CDR3 loop spans 15 amino acids. CDR1 is SGHTA, CDR2 FQGNSA, per germline. The CDR3 DNA reads TGTGCCAGCAGCTTAGCGGACGTGTCGGTTTTAGGAGCTTTCTTT. This gives the protein CASSLADVSVLGAFF.

This sequence joins TRBV20-1 and TRBJ1-5; the match to TRBD1 covers 7 bases. This CDR3 is built from 13 residues. Per the germline V gene, CDR1 is DFQATT and CDR2 is SNEGSKA (reference sequence). V dropped 3 bases and J dropped 4; count of bases not matched to a gene: 3. The CDR3 nucleotides are TGCAGTGCTAGCGCCAGGGGGAATCAGCCCCAGCATTTT. It encodes CSASARGNQPQHF.

CDR3 nucleotides: TGTGCCAGCAGCTTAGAGTACCGGGGCTACACCTTC. This codes for CASSLEYRGYTF. The chain couples TRBV7-8 to TRBJ1-2; D not certain. Between the trimmed V and J ends, which lost 1 base and 8 bases, there was a span of 8 bases. CDR1 SGHVS and CDR2 FQNEAQ come from the germline V gene. The CDR3 loop spans 12 amino acids.